There are many counts of the clone carrying this T cell receptor beta chain. What it binds is not known. The data stem from a study of CD8 T cells in ankylosing spondylitis. Regarding the study as a whole: Reportedly, disease-linked clones are significantly enriched in ankylosing spondylitis patients' matched synovial fluid. Before this, some motif variants had been reported in reactive arthritis synovial fluid and blood. Within ankylosing spondylitis blood, a TCR beta motif made up of roughly eight highly homologous variants appeared to be characteristic. Clones linked to disease, bearing a CD8+ phenotype, were relatively rare in peripheral blood.

Making use of molecular barcodes, quantitative 5'-RACE generated TCR beta libraries. TCRdb itself ran the 5' RACE reads through MiXCR, one entry per CDR3 protein. The top ten clones hold under 4.5% of a sample with around 490,000 distinct CDR3 sequences, about 5.4% of them seen once. The specimen was blood, either unsorted or a sorted T cell fraction (not recorded which). The source of this sequence is a male donor with ankylosing spondylitis.

The chain's CDR3 is CASSQVPGLPGGYTF. CDR3 bases: TGTGCCAGCAGCCAAGTGCCGGGGCTCCCCGGGGGCTACACCTTC. The chain uses TRBV4-2 and TRBJ1-2; maybe TRBD1 (5 bases). Looked up from germline, CDR1 is LGHNA and CDR2 is YNFKEQ. V lost 1 base, J lost 8 bases, and 17 bases lay in between. This CDR3 comprises 15 residues.